Each of the 15 T cell receptor beta chains below was sequenced from the same sample in a study of identical twins. TCRdb re-called the 5' RACE reads through MiXCR, storing one row per CDR3 protein. The data contain just over 500,000 distinct CDR3 sequences, approximately 22% of them singletons. The data also belong to a second study, concerning T cells expressing NK-cell markers.

The sample consisted of CD4+ T cells sorted from blood. These receptor sequences come from a woman between 18 and 29 years old in good health.

The sample holds a few counts of this clonotype. The chain uses TRBV5-1 and TRBJ1-2; D unclear. The CDR3 is made up of 14 amino acids. The germline V and J ends were trimmed by 0 bases and 4 bases, with 10 bases remaining between them. Germline V CDR1 and CDR2: SGHRS, YFSETQ. The CDR3 sequence is CASSLDNQSYGYTF. As DNA, the CDR3 is TGCGCCAGCAGCTTGGACAACCAAAGCTATGGCTACACCTTC.

This clonotype was recorded a few times. The rearrangement joins TRBV18 to TRBJ1-6, with D perhaps TRBD1 (5 bases). CDR3 length: 14 amino acids. The germline V and J ends were trimmed by 0 bases and 10 bases, with 10 bases remaining between them. CDR1 is KGHSH, CDR2 LQKENI, per germline. The CDR3 nucleotides are TGTGCCAGCTCACCACCCGGGGGTAGCTCACCCCTCCACTTT. It codes for CASSPPGGSSPLHF.

A few counts support this clonotype. The chain has TRBV7-6 and TRBJ2-3, with D possibly being TRBD2 (7 bases). V was shortened by 2 bases and J by 1 base, with 10 bases between the two germline ends. From germline, CDR1 is SGHVS and CDR2 FNYEAQ. CDR3 length: 15 amino acids. The CDR3 DNA reads as TGTGCCAGCAGCTTATGGGGGGGCGGCACAGATACGCAGTATTTT. Protein sequence: CASSLWGGGTDTQYF.

The CDR3 bases are TGTGCCAGCAGAGGGACAGGGGGAGTGACCGAGCAGTACTTC. Translating it yields CASRGTGGVTEQYF. The V gene is TRBV12-3 or TRBV12-4, the J gene TRBJ2-7; 11 bases are a match to TRBD1. The junction had 7 bases not matched to a gene; V was cut back by 6 bases and J by 6 bases. The CDR3 loop spans 14 amino acids.

This clonotype has more than one count but fewer than ten. The gene calls are TRBV10-3 and TRBJ2-7, with 8 positions matching TRBD2. Germline loops: CDR1 ENHRY, CDR2 SYGVKD. The CDR3 is 13 amino acids. The J segment lost 2 bases and the V segment lost 7 bases, leaving 4 bases of the junction unmatched. As DNA, the CDR3 is TGTGCCATCAAGACTAGCGCTGCCTACGAGCAGTACTTC. It codes for CAIKTSAAYEQYF.

There are a few counts of this clonotype. The rearrangement joins TRBV20-1 to TRBJ2-7; 8 bases map to TRBD2. This CDR3 is built from 15 residues. Germline CDR1 DFQATT, CDR2 SNEGSKA (reference sequence). V shed 1 base, J shed 6 bases, and the junction held 11 bases outside the gene matches. This CDR3 is CSARVPPGLVGEQYF. The CDR3 DNA sequence: TGCAGTGCTAGAGTTCCCCCGGGACTAGTAGGCGAGCAGTACTTC.

This chain links TRBV7-2 with TRBJ2-7; possibly TRBD2 for D (7 bases). The CDR3 runs 14 residues. Germline V gene data show CDR1 as SGHTA and CDR2 as FQGNSA. V was clipped by 5 bases and J by 7 bases, with 18 bases between them. CDR3 region: CASSLDLKGGEQYF. CDR3 in DNA: TGTGCCAGCAGCCTGGACCTCAAGGGGGGGGAGCAGTACTTC.

The chain is built from TRBV11-2 and TRBJ2-3; 11 bases align to TRBD2. CDR1 and CDR2 (germline): SGHAT, FQNNGV. The V segment lost 2 bases and the J segment 4 bases; nucleotides outside the gene matches: 5. The CDR3 spans 16 residues. CDR3 sequence reads: CASSLNSGRAPDTQYF. DNA of the CDR3: TGTGCCAGCAGCTTAAATAGCGGGAGGGCCCCAGATACGCAGTATTTT.

There are a few counts of this clonotype. The rearrangement links TRBV20-1 to TRBJ1-1, with TRBD1 as a possible D gene (6 bases). V was shortened by 1 base and J by 3 bases, with 12 bases between the two germline ends. CDR1 and CDR2 (germline): DFQATT, SNEGSKA (reference sequence). The CDR3 runs 14 residues. The CDR3 DNA follows: TGCAGTGCTAGAGGTCCGGGACACCACACTGAAGCTTTCTTT. Translated: CSARGPGHHTEAFF.

The chain recombines TRBV3-1 with TRBJ1-1; no definite D call. The germline gives CDR1 LGHDT, CDR2 YNNKEL (reference sequence). The CDR3 loop spans 14 amino acids. V shed 1 base and J shed 3 bases, with 9 bases lying between them. For the CDR3, the DNA is TGTGCCAGCAGCCAAGTCATGAGGGACACTGAAGCTTTCTTT. Amino acids: CASSQVMRDTEAFF. Filled out from reference TRBV3-1 and TRBJ1-1, the complete variable domain reads DTAVSQTPKYLVTQMGNDKSIKCEQNLGHDTMYWYKQDSKKFLKIMFSYNNKELIINETVPNRFSPKSPDKAHLNLHINSLELGDSAVYFCASSQVMRDTEAFFGQGTRLTVV.

This clonotype showed up just a few times. This sequence joins TRBV30 and TRBJ1-1; maybe TRBD1 (6 bases). This CDR3 comprises 14 residues. V lost 5 bases to trimming and J lost 1 base, with 14 bases between them. Germline CDR1 reads GTSNPN; CDR2 reads SVGIG (reference sequence). The CDR3 sequence is CAWEGQTANTEAFF. In nucleotides, the CDR3 is TGTGCCTGGGAAGGACAGACCGCGAACACTGAAGCTTTCTTT.

This clonotype was counted only a few times. The chain carries TRBV19 and TRBJ2-3; 7 nucleotides line up with TRBD2. The CDR3 has 14 amino acids. The germline gives CDR1 LNHDA, CDR2 SQIVND (reference sequence). V trimming: 5 bases; J trimming: 5 bases; junction bases outside the gene matches: 7. The CDR3 here is CASSSQGGEDTQYF. CDR3 bases: TGTGCCAGTAGTTCCCAGGGAGGGGAAGATACGCAGTATTTT.

This clonotype was detected a few times. The CDR3 loop reads CASSLLDGYGYTF. The CDR3 bases are TGTGCCAGCAGTCTCCTCGACGGCTATGGCTACACCTTC. V is TRBV27 and J is TRBJ1-2; D not resolved. Germline CDR1 MNHEY, CDR2 SMNVEV (reference sequence). Trimming pared 5 bases from V and 4 bases from J, leaving 11 bases between. This CDR3 spans 13 amino acids.

This clonotype appeared a few times. This chain connects TRBV30 to TRBJ1-1, with TRBD1 as a possible D gene (5 bases). The CDR3 runs to 13 residues. Germline V gene lookup returns CDR1 GTSNPN and CDR2 SVGIG (reference sequence). V shed 3 bases and J shed 5 bases, with 13 bases lying between them. CDR3 sequence: CAWSRVGWTEAFF. The CDR3 nucleotides read TGTGCCTGGAGCAGGGTAGGATGGACTGAAGCTTTCTTT.

J is TRBJ1-5 and V is TRBV20-1; 7 bases fit TRBD1. The junction had 5 bases not matched to a gene; V was cut back by 3 bases and J by 0 bases. CDR3 length: 15 residues. Germline assignment: CDR1 DFQATT and CDR2 SNEGSKA (reference sequence). CDR3 bases: TGCAGTGCTAGGCGCAGGGGGAGTAGCAATCAGCCCCAGCATTTT. It translates to CSARRRGSSNQPQHF.